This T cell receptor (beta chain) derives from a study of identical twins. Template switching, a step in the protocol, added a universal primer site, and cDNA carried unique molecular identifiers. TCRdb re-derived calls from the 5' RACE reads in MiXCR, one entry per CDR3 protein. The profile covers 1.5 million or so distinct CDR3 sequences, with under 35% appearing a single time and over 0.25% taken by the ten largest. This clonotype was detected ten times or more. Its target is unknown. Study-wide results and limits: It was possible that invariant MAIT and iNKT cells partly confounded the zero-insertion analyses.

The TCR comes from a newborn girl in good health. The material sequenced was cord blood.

CDR3 in DNA: TGCAGTGCTAGGCGGAACACAGATACGCAGTATTTT. Its protein product is CSARRNTDTQYF. The rearrangement uses TRBV20-1 and TRBJ2-3; D is uncertain. The CDR3 length is 12 residues. The germline V gene has CDR1 DFQATT and CDR2 SNEGSKA (reference sequence). V was trimmed by 3 bases and J by 2 bases, leaving 6 bases between them.